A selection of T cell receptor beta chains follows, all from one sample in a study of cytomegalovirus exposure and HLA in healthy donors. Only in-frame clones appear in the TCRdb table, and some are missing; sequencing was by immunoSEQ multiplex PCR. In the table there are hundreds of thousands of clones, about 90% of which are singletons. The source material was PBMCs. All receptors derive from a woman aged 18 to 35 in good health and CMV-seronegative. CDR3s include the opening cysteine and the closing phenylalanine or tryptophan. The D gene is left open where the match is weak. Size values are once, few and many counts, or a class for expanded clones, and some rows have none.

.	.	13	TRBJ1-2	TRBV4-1	TGCGCCAGCGCCCTCGGAGGTGGCTATGGCTACACCTTC	CASALGGGYGYTF
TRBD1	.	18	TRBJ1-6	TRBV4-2	TGTGCCAGCAGCCAAGAGACAGGGGGGTTTTCCTATAATTCACCCCTCCACTTT	CASSQETGGFSYNSPLHF
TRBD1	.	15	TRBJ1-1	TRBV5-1	TGCGCCAGCAGCGTGGGACAGGGGATGAACACTGAAGCTTTCTTT	CASSVGQGMNTEAFF
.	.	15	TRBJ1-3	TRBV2	TGTGCCAGCAGTGACGCAGTCCGCTCTGGAAACACCATATATTTT	CASSDAVRSGNTIYF
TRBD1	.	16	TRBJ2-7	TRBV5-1	TGCGCCAGCAGCTTGAAGTTTGGGGACAGCTCCTACGAGCAGTACTTC	CASSLKFGDSSYEQYF
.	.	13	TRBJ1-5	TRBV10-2	TGCGCCAGCAGTGTTCAGGAAAATCAGCCCCAGCATTTT	CASSVQENQPQHF
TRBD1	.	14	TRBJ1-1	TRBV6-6	TGTGCCAGCAGCATCGGGACAGGAGAAACTGAAGCTTTCTTT	CASSIGTGETEAFF
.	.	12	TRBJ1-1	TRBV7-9	TGTTCCAGCAGCTTGCAGGGAGAAGGGGGTTTCTTT	CSSSLQGEGGFF
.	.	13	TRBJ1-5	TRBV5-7	TGTGCCAGCAGCTTGGTACGGGGTCAGCCCCAGCATTTT	CASSLVRGQPQHF
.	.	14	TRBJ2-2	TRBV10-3	TGTGCCACCAACCCCAGGGAGAACACCGGGGAGCTGTTTTTT	CATNPRENTGELFF
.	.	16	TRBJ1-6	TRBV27	TGTGCCAGCAGTCCGACGCGGGGCCCCAATAATTCACCCCTCCACTTT	CASSPTRGPNNSPLHF
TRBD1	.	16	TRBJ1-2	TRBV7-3	TGTGCCAGCAGCTTAGGAGGGACAGGGGTTAACTATGGCTACACCTTC	CASSLGGTGVNYGYTF
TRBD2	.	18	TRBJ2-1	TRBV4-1	TGCGCCAGCAGCCAAGATTTTAGCGGGGGGAACTTGGGCGAGGAGCAGTTCTTC	CASSQDFSGGNLGEEQFF
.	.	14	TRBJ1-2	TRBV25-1	TGTGCCAGCAGTGTGCGGGGGGGGCCCTATGGCTACACCTTC	CASSVRGGPYGYTF
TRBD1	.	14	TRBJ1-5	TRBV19	TGTGCCAGTAGTATCTCAGGGGGGAATCAGCCCCAGCATTTT	CASSISGGNQPQHF
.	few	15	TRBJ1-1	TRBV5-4	TGTGCCAGCAGCCCCGGTGTCGGAGCGAACACTGAAGCTTTCTTT	CASSPGVGANTEAFF
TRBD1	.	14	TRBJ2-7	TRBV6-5	TGTGCCAGCAGTTACGGGACAGGGCTCTACGAGCAGTACTTC	CASSYGTGLYEQYF
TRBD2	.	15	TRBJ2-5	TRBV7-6	TGTGCCAGCACACGGACTAGCGGGGGGCAAGAGACCCAGTACTTC	CASTRTSGGQETQYF
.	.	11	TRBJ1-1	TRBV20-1	TGCAGTGCTACCCCAGGGGTTATAGCTTTCTTT	CSATPGVIAFF
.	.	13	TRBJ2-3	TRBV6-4	TGTGCCAGCAGCCGTGTCGGCACAGATACGCAGTATTTT	CASSRVGTDTQYF
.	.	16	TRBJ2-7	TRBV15	TGTGCCACCAGCAGCCGCTGGGGAGGACAAGCCTACGAGCAGTACTTC	CATSSRWGGQAYEQYF
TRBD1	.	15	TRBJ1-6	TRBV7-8	TGTGCCAGCAGCTTACAGGGGGCAGGGAATTCCCCCCTCCACTTT	CASSLQGAGNSPLHF
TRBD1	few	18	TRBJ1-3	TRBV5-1	TGCGCCAGCAGCTTGGCCGGGGGACAGGGAATGTCAGGAAACACCATATATTTT	CASSLAGGQGMSGNTIYF
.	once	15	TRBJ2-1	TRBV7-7	TGTGCTAGCAGCTTAGGGGTTGAGGGAAACAATGAGCAGTTCTTC	CASSLGVEGNNEQFF
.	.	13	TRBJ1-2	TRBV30	TGTGCCTGGAGCGCAGGAGGATCGGATGGCTACACCTTC	CAWSAGGSDGYTF
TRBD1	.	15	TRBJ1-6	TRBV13	TGTGCCAGCAGCCTCCGGGACAGGGTTAATTCACCCCTCCACTTT	CASSLRDRVNSPLHF
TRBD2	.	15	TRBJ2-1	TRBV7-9	TGTGCCAGCAGCCCAGGGACTAGCTATTACAATGAGCAGTTCTTC	CASSPGTSYYNEQFF
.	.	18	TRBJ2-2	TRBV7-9	TGTGCCAGCAGCCATCGTTCCGGGGGGCCGACGAACACCGGGGAGCTGTTTTTT	CASSHRSGGPTNTGELFF
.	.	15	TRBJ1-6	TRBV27	TGTGCCAGCACCTCCCGGACGGACAATAATTCACCCCTCCACTTT	CASTSRTDNNSPLHF
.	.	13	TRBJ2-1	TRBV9	TGTGCCAGCAGCGTAGATTTAGGCGGGGAGCAGTTCTTC	CASSVDLGGEQFF
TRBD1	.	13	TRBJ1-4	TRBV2	TGTGCCAGCTTGGAACAGGGGAGTGAAAAACTGTTTTTT	CASLEQGSEKLFF
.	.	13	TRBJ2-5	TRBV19	TGTGCCAGTAGTTACAGTACCCCAGGGACCCAGTACTTC	CASSYSTPGTQYF
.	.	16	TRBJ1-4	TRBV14	TGTGCCAGCAGCCAAGACAGGTGGTCAACTAATGAAAAACTGTTTTTT	CASSQDRWSTNEKLFF
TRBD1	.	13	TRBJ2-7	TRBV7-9	TGTGCCAGTCTCAGGACAGGGGCCCACGAGCAGTACTTC	CASLRTGAHEQYF
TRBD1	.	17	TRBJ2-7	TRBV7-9	TGTGCCAGCAGCTTACCCCCGGGACAGGGGTTCTCCTACGAGCAGTACTTC	CASSLPPGQGFSYEQYF
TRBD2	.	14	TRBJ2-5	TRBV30	TGTGCCTGGAGCGCAGGACTAGCGGGGGGGGGCCAGTACTTC	CAWSAGLAGGGQYF
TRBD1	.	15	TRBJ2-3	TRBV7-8	TGTGCCAGCAGCTTAGCGACAGGGACCACAGATACGCAGTATTTT	CASSLATGTTDTQYF
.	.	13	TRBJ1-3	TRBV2	TGTGCCAGCAGCTCGGGGTCTGGAAACACCATATATTTT	CASSSGSGNTIYF
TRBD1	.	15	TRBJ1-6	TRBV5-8	TGTGCCAGCAGACTCGACAGGGCCCTAAATTCACCCCTCCACTTT	CASRLDRALNSPLHF
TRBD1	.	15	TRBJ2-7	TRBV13	TGTGCCAGCAGCGTCCCGGGACAGGGGGTCTACGAGCAGTACTTC	CASSVPGQGVYEQYF
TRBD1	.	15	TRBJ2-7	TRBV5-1	TGCGCCAGCAGCTTGGGGTGGGACAGTGGCTACGAGCAGTACTTC	CASSLGWDSGYEQYF
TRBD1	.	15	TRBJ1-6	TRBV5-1	TGCGCCAGCAGCTGGGGACAGGCTGGCAATTCACCCCTCCACTTT	CASSWGQAGNSPLHF
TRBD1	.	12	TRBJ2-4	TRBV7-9	TGTTCCAGCAGCGGATTGACAGGGGATCAGTACTTC	CSSSGLTGDQYF
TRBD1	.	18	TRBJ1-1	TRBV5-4	TGTGCCAGCAGCTATTTTGGACAGGGGGCCTCCAGGAACACTGAAGCTTTCTTT	CASSYFGQGASRNTEAFF
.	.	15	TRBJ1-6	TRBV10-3	TGTGCCATCAGTGAGCCAGGGGCTTATAATTCACCCCTCCACTTT	CAISEPGAYNSPLHF
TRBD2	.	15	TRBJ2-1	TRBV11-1	TGTGCCAGCAGCTTACGCCCAGCGGGGGGCTATGAGCAGTTCTTC	CASSLRPAGGYEQFF
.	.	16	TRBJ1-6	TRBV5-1	TGCGCCAGCAGCTTGGCCGGGGGTCCGGCAAATTCACCCCTCCACTTT	CASSLAGGPANSPLHF
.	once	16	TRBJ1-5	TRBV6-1	TGTGCCAGCAGTGAAGCCTCGCAGACATCCATAAAGCCCCAGCATTTT	CASSEASQTSIKPQHF
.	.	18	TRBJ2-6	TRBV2	TGTGCCAGCATTGAAGTCCCCCTAACAAGCTCTGGGGCCAATGTCCTGACTTTC	CASIEVPLTSSGANVLTF
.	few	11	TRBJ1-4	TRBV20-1	TGCAGTGCTAGAGAAGGGGAGGAACTGTTTTTT	CSAREGEELFF
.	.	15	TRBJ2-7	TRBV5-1	TGCGCCAGCAGCACAGAAGGGGCCCTAAACCACGAGCAGTACTTC	CASSTEGALNHEQYF
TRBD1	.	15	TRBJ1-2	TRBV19	TGTGCCAGTAGTATGAACCCCGGACAGGGGAATGGCTACACCTTC	CASSMNPGQGNGYTF
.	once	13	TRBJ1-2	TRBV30	TGTGCCTGGAGGGGGAGGGAAGACTATGGCTACACCTTC	CAWRGREDYGYTF
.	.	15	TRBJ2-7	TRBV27	TGTGCCAGCAGTTTCTTCCCAGGGGACTCCTACGAGCAGTACTTC	CASSFFPGDSYEQYF